This T cell receptor beta chain was documented in a study of blood T cell repertoires in COVID-19. Across the study: The origin of the acute and convalescent COVID-19 samples was the United States, Italy and Spain. Sample material is recorded as cDNA or gDNA derived from T cells, B-cell-depleted T cells, or PBMCs.

Methods used by the authors: Scientists estimated how many nucleated cells there were by amplifying reference gene primers. This table comes from immunoSEQ multiplex PCR, and its TCRdb copy is limited to in-frame clones, with some not included. Clone size and the V and J calls come from that table; the DNA yielded D and trimming. The sample lists fewer than 350,000 clones; approximately 86% were seen once. Cohort allocation depended upon clinical history that participants reported. Germline assignment: CDR1 KGHSH and CDR2 LQKENI. The CDR3 spans 14 residues. V was pared by 6 bases and J by 4 bases, with 15 bases between. This clone was counted only a few times.

The sequenced sample was PBMCs or T cells enriched from blood (not recorded which). The rearrangement uses TRBV18 and TRBJ1-2; D uncertain. This TCR derives from a woman aged 40-49 years with acute COVID-19. The CDR3 loop is CASSYPEDSYGYTF. CDR3 coding DNA: TGTGCCAGCTCCTACCCCGAGGATTCCTATGGCTACACCTTC.